The 20 T cell receptor beta chains presented below share a single source sample, sequenced in a study of T cell responses to AZD1222 COVID-19 vaccine. The data were produced by immunoSEQ multiplex PCR, yet TCRdb's version contains in-frame clones alone and is incomplete. The data hold more than 90,000 clones, with around 83% observed a single time. The specimen was peripheral blood, collected 28 days after the second AZD1222 dose. Receptors originate from an adult who received the AZD1222 COVID-19 vaccine.

The chain couples TRBV7-2 to TRBJ2-7; 8 bases fit TRBD1. V lost 5 bases to trimming and J lost 8 bases; unmatched junction nucleotides: 8. Germline lookup yields CDR1 SGHTA and CDR2 FQGNSA. The CDR3 totals 13 residues. The CDR3 spells CASSRLTGEKQYF. CDR3 nucleotide sequence: TGTGCCAGCAGCCGCCTGACAGGGGAGAAGCAGTACTTC. Full variable domain (rest looked up from reference TRBV7-2 and TRBJ2-7): GAGVSQSPSNKVTEKGKDVELRCDPISGHTALYWYRQSLGQGLEFLIYFQGNSAPDKSGLPSDRFSAERTGGSVSTLTIQRTQQEDSAVYLCASSRLTGEKQYFGPGTRLTVT.

This clone was observed a single time. For the CDR3, the DNA is TGTGCCAGCAGCGAGGGGACAGCTAACTATGGCTACACCTTC. This sequence encodes CASSEGTANYGYTF. The V gene is TRBV9, the J gene TRBJ1-2, with 7 bases identical to TRBD1. The CDR3 has 14 residues. The V segment lost 3 bases and the J segment 0 bases; nucleotides outside the gene matches: 2. Germline assignment: CDR1 SGDLS and CDR2 YYNGEE.

The chain joins TRBV4-1 to TRBJ1-2; 10 bases fit TRBD1. The CDR3 is 15 amino acids. Germline assignment: CDR1 MGHRA and CDR2 YSYEKL. Trimming at V came to 6 bases and at J to 5 bases, leaving 9 bases not matched to a gene. The CDR3 DNA sequence: TGCGCCAGCAGTGGGGGGACAGGGGAACTTTATGGCTACACCTTC. It is translated as CASSGGTGELYGYTF.

The chain recombines TRBV6-2 or TRBV6-3 with TRBJ1-5; tentatively, D is TRBD1 (6 bases). Germline V gene sequence: CDR1 MNHEY, CDR2 SVGEGT. V was clipped by 6 bases and J by 5 bases, with 11 bases between them. The CDR3 length is 13 residues. Here the CDR3 DNA reads TGTGCCAGCAGCTCCAGGACAGATCAGCCCCAGCATTTT. This encodes CASSSRTDQPQHF.

The chain has TRBV11-3 and TRBJ1-2; unclear D gene. The CDR3 consists of 15 residues. V dropped 5 bases and J dropped 3 bases, with 16 bases sitting between them. In germline, CDR1 is SGHNT, CDR2 YENEEA. CDR3 bases: TGTGCCAGCAGCGAGAGGCGCAGACTGCACTATGGCTACACCTTC. The encoded protein is CASSERRRLHYGYTF.

This clone was counted between two and nine times. The sample carries other DNA sequences with the same CDR3. The rearrangement uses TRBV7-8 and TRBJ1-1; the D gene is possibly TRBD1 (6 bases). CDR1 is SGHVS and CDR2 is FQNEAQ in the germline V gene. Between the trimmed V and J ends, which lost 1 base and 2 bases, there was a span of 8 bases. CDR3 size: 14 residues. The CDR3 coding sequence is TGTGCCAGCAGCTTAGTAGGGGGTAACACTGAAGCTTTCTTT. Its translation: CASSLVGGNTEAFF. Full variable domain (outside the CDR3, taken from reference TRBV7-8 and TRBJ1-1): GAGVSQSPRYKVAKRGQDVALRCDPISGHVSLFWYQQALGQGPEFLTYFQNEAQLDKSGLPSDRFFAERPEGSVSTLKIQRTQQEDSAVYLCASSLVGGNTEAFFGQGTRLTVV.

In its sample, this clone was seen a few times. V gene TRBV11-2 combines with J gene TRBJ2-7; perhaps D is TRBD1 or TRBD2 (5 bases each). The CDR3 loop spans 13 amino acids. V was cut by 5 bases and J by 9 bases, with 17 bases left in between. The germline V gene has CDR1 SGHAT and CDR2 FQNNGV. CDR3 sequence (DNA): TGTGCCAGCAGCCCGCGGACTCAGGGTGGGCAGTACTTC. It is translated as CASSPRTQGGQYF.

The chain combines TRBV29-1 with TRBJ2-3; 9 bases are a match to TRBD1. The length of the CDR3 is 14 residues. CDR1 and CDR2 from the germline V gene are SQVTM and ANQGSEA. V shed 5 bases and J 2 bases; nucleotides not matched to a gene: 5. In DNA, the CDR3 is TGCAGCGTTAAGGGGGACAGGGCCACAGATACGCAGTATTTT. This translates into CSVKGDRATDTQYF.

This chain joins TRBV5-1 and TRBJ2-7, with D maybe TRBD1 (6 bases). Trimming left V 4 bases short and J 7 bases short, with 9 bases between. The CDR3 spans 11 residues. The germline V gene has CDR1 SGHRS and CDR2 YFSETQ. CDR3 protein: CASSAQGEQYF. The CDR3 DNA reads as TGCGCCAGCAGCGCGCAGGGGGAGCAGTACTTC.

This clone came up once. The junction departs from germline at one end; a sequencing error may be responsible. V gene TRBV2 combines with J gene TRBJ2-7; D may correspond to TRBD1 or TRBD2 (7 bases each). This CDR3 contains 14 residues. Per the germline V gene, CDR1 is SNHLY and CDR2 is FYNNEI. The CDR3 nucleotides are TGTGCCAGCACCAGGGAGGGACAGAGATACGAGCGGTACTTC. Protein: CASTREGQRYERYF. The variable domain in full, with the rest retrieved from reference TRBV2 and TRBJ2-7, is EPEVTQTPSHQVTQMGQEVILRCVPISNHLYFYWYRQILGQKVEFLVSFYNNEISEKSEIFDDQFSVERPDGSNFTLKIRSTKLEDSAMYFCASTREGQRYERYFGPGTRLTVT.

The CDR3 nucleotides read TGTGCCAGCAGCTTAGCAGGGTTTCGGGAAAAACTGTTTTTT. Its protein is CASSLAGFREKLFF. The chain is built from TRBV7-2 and TRBJ1-4; no clear D gene. This CDR3 is 14 amino acids long. CDR1 and CDR2 from the germline V gene are SGHTA and FQGNSA. Trimming stripped 0 bases from V and 8 bases from J, with 10 bases between.

The V gene is TRBV12-3 or TRBV12-4, the J gene TRBJ1-1; D is unresolved. The CDR3 spans 13 residues. V was shortened by 8 bases and J by 7 bases, with 17 bases between the two germline ends. The CDR3 DNA reads as TGTGCCAGCCGGCGTCCTCAAGGCGGTGAAGCTTTCTTT. The encoded protein is CASRRPQGGEAFF.

This chain connects TRBV29-1 to TRBJ2-7; TRBD2 matches 11 bases. The CDR3 has 15 amino acids. Germline V gene data show CDR1 as SQVTM and CDR2 as ANQGSEA. V shed 3 bases, J shed 6 bases, and the junction held 10 bases outside the gene matches. As DNA, the CDR3 is TGCAGCGTTGAGGGACTAGCGGAATTGGGAGGCGAGCAGTACTTC. It codes for CSVEGLAELGGEQYF.

The J gene is TRBJ2-6, the V gene TRBV4-1, with 8 bases identical to TRBD1. Germline CDR1 reads MGHRA; CDR2 reads YSYEKL. Germline trimming cut 5 bases from V and 4 bases from J; bases unmatched to any gene: 7. There are 16 residues in the CDR3. CDR3 protein: CASSAQGADGANVLTF. The DNA for the CDR3 is TGCGCCAGCAGCGCCCAGGGGGCGGACGGGGCCAACGTCCTGACTTTC.

V gene TRBV27 combines with J gene TRBJ1-4; D is unresolved. Trimming cost V 5 bases and J 4 bases, with 14 bases left between them. Germline CDR1 MNHEY, CDR2 SMNVEV (reference sequence). The CDR3 spans 15 residues. The CDR3 coding sequence is TGTGCCAGCAGTGGGGTTTTGGACCATAATGAAAAACTGTTTTTT. This encodes CASSGVLDHNEKLFF.

The chain combines TRBV27 with TRBJ2-3; 9 nucleotides align to TRBD2. The CDR3 loop spans 15 amino acids. From germline, CDR1 is MNHEY and CDR2 SMNVEV (reference sequence). The trim removed 5 bases at V and 3 bases at J, leaving 6 bases unmatched. CDR3 sequence reads: CASSLGLAQTDTQYF. Written as DNA, the CDR3 is TGTGCCAGCAGTCTAGGACTAGCGCAAACAGATACGCAGTATTTT.

The chain carries TRBV6-2 or TRBV6-3 and TRBJ2-3; no clear D. This CDR3 is built from 13 residues. CDR1 and CDR2 (germline): MNHEY, SVGEGT. The V end was cut by 3 bases, the J end by 3 bases, with 7 bases between. CDR3 in amino acids: CASSYHGTDTQYF. The CDR3 DNA follows: TGTGCCAGCAGTTATCATGGGACAGATACGCAGTATTTT.

The rearrangement links TRBV19 to TRBJ2-1; D unclear. CDR3 size: 17 residues. The V and J ends lost 0 bases and 1 base respectively, with 13 bases between them. Germline V gene sequence: CDR1 LNHDA, CDR2 SQIVND (reference sequence). In nucleotides, the CDR3 is TGTGCCAGTAGTATAGATCTTGACGGAGTTTCCTACAATGAGCAGTTCTTC. Encoded protein: CASSIDLDGVSYNEQFF.

V usage is TRBV6-1 and J usage is TRBJ1-6; D gene uncertain. V was shortened by 7 bases and J by 0 bases, with 16 bases between the two germline ends. The length of the CDR3 is 17 residues. Germline assignment: CDR1 MNHNS and CDR2 SASEGT. CDR3 region: CASTEHRRSSYNSPLHF. The DNA of the CDR3 is TGTGCCAGCACTGAGCATAGACGCAGCTCCTATAATTCACCCCTCCACTTT.

V and J are TRBV5-1 and TRBJ2-1; 11 nucleotides line up with TRBD2. The germline CDR1 and CDR2 sequences are SGHRS and YFSETQ. Losses at the gene ends were 3 bases for V and 11 bases for J; bases not matched to a gene: 4. The CDR3 runs to 13 residues. The CDR3 region is CASSSTSGGKQFF. CDR3 coding DNA: TGCGCCAGCAGCTCAACTAGCGGGGGAAAGCAGTTCTTC. Using reference TRBV5-1 and TRBJ2-1 for the parts outside the CDR3, the full variable domain is KAGVTQTPRYLIKTRGQQVTLSCSPISGHRSVSWYQQTPGQGLQFLFEYFSETQRNKGNFPGRFSGRQFSNSRSEMNVSTLELGDSALYLCASSSTSGGKQFFGPGTRLTVL.